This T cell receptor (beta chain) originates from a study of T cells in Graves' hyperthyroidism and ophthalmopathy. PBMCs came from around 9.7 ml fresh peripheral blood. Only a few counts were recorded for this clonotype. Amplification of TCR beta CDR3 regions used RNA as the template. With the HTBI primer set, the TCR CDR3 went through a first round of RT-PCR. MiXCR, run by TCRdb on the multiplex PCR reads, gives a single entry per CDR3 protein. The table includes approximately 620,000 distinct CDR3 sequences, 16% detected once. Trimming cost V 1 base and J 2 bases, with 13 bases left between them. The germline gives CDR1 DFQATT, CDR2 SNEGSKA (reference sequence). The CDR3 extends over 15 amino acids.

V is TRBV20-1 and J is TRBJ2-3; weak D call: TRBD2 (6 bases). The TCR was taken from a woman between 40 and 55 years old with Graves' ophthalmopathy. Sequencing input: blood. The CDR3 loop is CSARARAGFTDTQYF. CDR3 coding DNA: TGCAGTGCTAGAGCTAGGGCGGGATTCACAGATACGCAGTATTTT.